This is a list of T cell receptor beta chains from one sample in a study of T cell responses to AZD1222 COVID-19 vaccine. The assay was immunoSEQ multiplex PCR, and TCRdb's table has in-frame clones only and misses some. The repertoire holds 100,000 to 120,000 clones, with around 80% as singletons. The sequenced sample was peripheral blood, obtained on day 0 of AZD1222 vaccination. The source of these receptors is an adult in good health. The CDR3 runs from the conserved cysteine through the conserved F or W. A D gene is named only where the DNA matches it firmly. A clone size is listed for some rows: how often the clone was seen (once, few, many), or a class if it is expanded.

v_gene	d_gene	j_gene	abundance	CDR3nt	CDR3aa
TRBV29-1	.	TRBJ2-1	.	TGCAGCCTGGGGGGCCCCTACAATGAGCAGTTCTTC	CSLGGPYNEQFF
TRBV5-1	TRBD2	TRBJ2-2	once	TGCGCCAGCAGCTTGGTGCTGGGTAGACTAGCGGGGGGCCAGGTCACCGGGGAGCTGTTTTTT	CASSLVLGRLAGGQVTGELFF
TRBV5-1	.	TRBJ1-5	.	TGCGCCAGCAGCTTGGAGGGAACCCACCAGCCCCAGCATTTT	CASSLEGTHQPQHF
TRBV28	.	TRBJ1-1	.	TGTTATACGGGGGGGATAAACACTGAAGCTTTCTTT	CYTGGINTEAFF
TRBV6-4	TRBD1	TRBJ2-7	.	TGTGCCAGCAATGACGGGACAGGGTGCCACGAGCAGTACTTC	CASNDGTGCHEQYF
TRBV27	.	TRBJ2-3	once	TGTGCCAGCAGTTTTCGATTCGGCGCGGCTTCTAGCACAGATACGCAGTATTTT	CASSFRFGAASSTDTQYF
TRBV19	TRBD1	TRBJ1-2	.	TGTGCCAGTAGCCGTGACAGGGTTGGCGGCTACACCTTC	CASSRDRVGGYTF
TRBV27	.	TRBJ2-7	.	TGTGCCAGCAGTTCCCCCCCCCTCGAGCAGTACTTC	CASSSPPLEQYF
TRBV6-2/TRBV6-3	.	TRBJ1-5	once	TGTGCCAGCAGTTATGGACAGCTAAATCAGCCCCAGCATTTT	CASSYGQLNQPQHF
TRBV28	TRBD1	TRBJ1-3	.	TGTGCCACCGGGACAGGCTCCTCTGGAAACACCATATATTTT	CATGTGSSGNTIYF
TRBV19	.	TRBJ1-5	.	TGTGCCAGCACCGACAGGACCCTTAGCAATCAGCCCCAGCATTTT	CASTDRTLSNQPQHF
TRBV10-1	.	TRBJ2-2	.	TGCGCCAGCAGTGAGTCGGGAGCGAACACCGGGGAGCTGTTTTTT	CASSESGANTGELFF
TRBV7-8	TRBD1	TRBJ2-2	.	TGTGCCAGCAGCTCGGGACAGGGGGCGGGCGGGGAGCTGTTTTTT	CASSSGQGAGGELFF
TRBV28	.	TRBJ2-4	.	TGTGCCAGCATTCAAGACGGTACCAAAAACATTCAGTACTTC	CASIQDGTKNIQYF
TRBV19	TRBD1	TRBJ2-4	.	TGTGCCAGTAGTGTGGACAGGGGGAAAAACATTCAGTACTTC	CASSVDRGKNIQYF
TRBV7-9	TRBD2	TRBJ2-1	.	TGTGCCAGCAGCTTAGTGCTAGCGGGCAATGAGCAGTTCTTC	CASSLVLAGNEQFF
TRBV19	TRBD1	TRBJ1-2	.	TGTGCCAGTAGTACTCGGACAGGGAAGAAATGGGGCTACACCTTC	CASSTRTGKKWGYTF
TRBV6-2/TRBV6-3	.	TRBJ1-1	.	TGTGCCAGCAGTCCCGGGACGGCGGGTACTGAAGCTTTCTTT	CASSPGTAGTEAFF
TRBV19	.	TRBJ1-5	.	TGTGCCAGTAGTGTCCGGGGGCAGCCCCAGCATTTT	CASSVRGQPQHF
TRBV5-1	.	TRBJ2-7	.	TGCGCCAGCAGCCAACAGGGCTACGAGCAGTACTTC	CASSQQGYEQYF
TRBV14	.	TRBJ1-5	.	TGTGCCAGCAGCCAAGTACCTCCCCTGCTGGCAGGCTCCAATCAGCCCCAGCATTTT	CASSQVPPLLAGSNQPQHF
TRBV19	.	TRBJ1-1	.	TGTGCCATCTTAGGAAACACTGAAGCTTTCTTT	CAILGNTEAFF
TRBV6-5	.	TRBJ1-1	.	TGTGCCAGCAGTTACGATGCCCGCGGAGTAAGCACTGAAGCTTTCTTT	CASSYDARGVSTEAFF
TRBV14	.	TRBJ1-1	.	TGTGCCAGCAGCCCCGCAATGAACACTGAAGCTTTCTTT	CASSPAMNTEAFF
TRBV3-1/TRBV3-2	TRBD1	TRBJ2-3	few	TGTGCCAGCAGCCGCCAACCAGGGACAGGGGTGACAGATACGCAGTATTTT	CASSRQPGTGVTDTQYF
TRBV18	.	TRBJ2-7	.	TGTGCCAGCTCACCAGACAGCTCCTACGAGCAGTACTTC	CASSPDSSYEQYF
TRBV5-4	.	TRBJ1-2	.	TGTGCCAGCAGCTTGTCATTAGTTAACTATGGCTACACCTTC	CASSLSLVNYGYTF
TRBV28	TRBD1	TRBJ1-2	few	TGTGCCAGCAGCCCGACAGGGGGCGCAAAAGGCTACACCTTC	CASSPTGGAKGYTF
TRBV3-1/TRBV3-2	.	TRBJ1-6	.	TGTGCCAGCAGCCAAGGGGCGAGCTCCTATAATTCACCCCTCCACTTT	CASSQGASSYNSPLHF